This T cell receptor beta chain was documented in a study of T cells in Graves' hyperthyroidism and ophthalmopathy. Study observations and caveats: Blood held most thyroid clonotypes expanded above 0.001 frequency.

Ophthalmopathy patients all had a Clinical Activity Score of at least 3, a NOSPECS grade of at least 4 and disease under 3 months old. It was RNA transcripts that yielded the amplified TCR beta CDR3 regions. First-round RT-PCR of the TCR CDR3 relied on the HTBI primer set. TCRdb used MiXCR to reprocess the multiplex PCR reads, holding one entry per CDR3 protein. The sample records around 60,000 distinct CDR3 sequences, 49% being singletons. Remarks on this clonotype: What it recognizes is unknown. A much larger clone lies one base from this, so it may be a read error.

The length of the CDR3 is 13 residues. The germline V gene encodes CDR1 SGHAT and CDR2 FQNNGV. V was trimmed by 1 base and J by 6 bases, leaving 9 bases between them. This sequence joins TRBV11-2 and TRBJ1-1; D is perhaps TRBD1 (6 bases). The source material was blood. The source of this sequence is a woman in her twenties or thirties with Graves' ophthalmopathy. The CDR3 sequence: CASSLAGAPEAFF. The CDR3, as DNA: TGTGCCAGCAGCTTAGCGGGGGCCCCTGAAGCTTTCTTT.